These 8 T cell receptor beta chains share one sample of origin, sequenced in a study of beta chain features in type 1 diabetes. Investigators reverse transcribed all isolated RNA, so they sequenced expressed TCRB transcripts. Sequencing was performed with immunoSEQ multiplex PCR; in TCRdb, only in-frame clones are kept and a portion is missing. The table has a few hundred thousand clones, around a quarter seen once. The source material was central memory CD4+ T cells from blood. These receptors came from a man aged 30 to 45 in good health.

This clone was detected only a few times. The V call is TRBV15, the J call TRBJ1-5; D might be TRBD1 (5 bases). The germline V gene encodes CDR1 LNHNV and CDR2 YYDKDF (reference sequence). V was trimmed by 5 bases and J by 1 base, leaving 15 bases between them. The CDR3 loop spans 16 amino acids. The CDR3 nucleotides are TGTGCCACCAGCGGGGGTGACCCGGGGAGCAATCAGCCCCAGCATTTT. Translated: CATSGGDPGSNQPQHF.

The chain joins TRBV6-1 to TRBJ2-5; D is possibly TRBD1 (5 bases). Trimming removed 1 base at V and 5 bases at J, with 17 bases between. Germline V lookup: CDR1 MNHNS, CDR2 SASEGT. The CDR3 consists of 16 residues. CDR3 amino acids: CASSEGAGRIGETQYF. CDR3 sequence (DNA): TGTGCCAGCAGTGAAGGGGCAGGGCGTATTGGGGAGACCCAGTACTTC.

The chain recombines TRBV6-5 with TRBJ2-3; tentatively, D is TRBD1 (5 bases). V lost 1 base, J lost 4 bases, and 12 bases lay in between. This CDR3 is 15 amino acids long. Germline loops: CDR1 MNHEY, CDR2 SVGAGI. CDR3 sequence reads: CASSYFASGPDTQYF. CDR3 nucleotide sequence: TGTGCCAGCAGTTACTTCGCCTCAGGGCCAGATACGCAGTATTTT.

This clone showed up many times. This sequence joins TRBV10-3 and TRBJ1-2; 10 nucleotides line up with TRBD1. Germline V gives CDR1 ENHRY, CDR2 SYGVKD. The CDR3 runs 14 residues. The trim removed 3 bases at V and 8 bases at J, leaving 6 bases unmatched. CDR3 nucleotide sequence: TGTGCCATCAGTGATAGACAGGGGGCGCACGGCTACACCTTC. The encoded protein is CAISDRQGAHGYTF.

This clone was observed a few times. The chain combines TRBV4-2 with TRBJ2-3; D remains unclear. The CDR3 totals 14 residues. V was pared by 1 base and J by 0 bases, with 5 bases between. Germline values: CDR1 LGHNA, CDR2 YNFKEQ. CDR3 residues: CASSQASSTDTQYF. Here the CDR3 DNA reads TGTGCCAGCAGCCAAGCGTCAAGCACAGATACGCAGTATTTT.

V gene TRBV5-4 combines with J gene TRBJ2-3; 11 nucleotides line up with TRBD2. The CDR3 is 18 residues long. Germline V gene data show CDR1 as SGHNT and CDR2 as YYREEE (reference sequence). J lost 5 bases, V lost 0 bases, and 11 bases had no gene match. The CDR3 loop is CASSLAPSGRNRIDTQYF. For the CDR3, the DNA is TGTGCCAGCAGCTTGGCGCCTAGCGGGAGGAATAGGATAGATACGCAGTATTTT.

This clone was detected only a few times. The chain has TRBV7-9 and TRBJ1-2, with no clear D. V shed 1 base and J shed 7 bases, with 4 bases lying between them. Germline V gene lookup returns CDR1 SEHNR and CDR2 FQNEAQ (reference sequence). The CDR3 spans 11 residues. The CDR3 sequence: CASSLVGGYTF. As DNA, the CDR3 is TGTGCCAGCAGCTTAGTAGGTGGCTACACCTTC.

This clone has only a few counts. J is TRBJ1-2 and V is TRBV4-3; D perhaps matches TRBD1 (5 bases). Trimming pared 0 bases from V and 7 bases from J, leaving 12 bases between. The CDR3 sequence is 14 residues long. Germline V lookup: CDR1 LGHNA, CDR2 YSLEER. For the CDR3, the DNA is TGCGCCAGCAGCCAAGAGGGGGTTTCTGCTGGCTACACCTTC. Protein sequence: CASSQEGVSAGYTF.